The TCR beta chain under discussion was sequenced for a study of technical replicates of blood from a few donors (dated by TCRdb to between 2016 and 2019). CDR1 and CDR2 are drawn from the germline V gene: MNHEY, SVGAGI. V loses 7 bases, J loses 4 bases, and the germline ends lie 14 bases apart. The CDR3, cysteine through phenylalanine, is 13 amino acids long. The retained sequence is limited to the CDR3, 39 bases, with the frame set at the first base. Library preparation used the immunoSEQ multiplex PCR assay. The table comes from immuneACCESS by way of TCRdb, which keeps in-frame sequences with V and J called. Part of the clones is missing from these tables; in studies checked, under half for an unresolved V gene and the rest for unknown reasons. This sample gives under 90,000 clones in total; roughly 96% of them show up just once. The ten largest clones capture roughly 0.2% of the sample. Comments on this clone: The target of this receptor is not known. No base qualities exist here, and no much larger clone lies one base off it.

This TCR was sampled from a human donor in good health. The chain uses TRBV6-5 and TRBJ2-7, and TRBD1 may be the D gene, going by 5 matching bases. The sample taken for sequencing was T cells isolated from PBMCs. The nucleotides read TGTGCCAGCACCCCAGGGTACTTTTACGAGCAGTACTTC. It translates as CASTPGYFYEQYF.